The rows below give T cell receptor beta chains drawn from one sample of a study of blood T cell repertoires in COVID-19. Assay: immunoSEQ multiplex PCR; the TCRdb copy retains only in-frame clones and omits some. Of around 300,000 clones listed, 85% are singletons. Sequenced sample: peripheral blood. Every receptor here comes from a human donor in a cohort sampled during active COVID-19. Both conserved end residues are part of each CDR3. A D gene is named only where the DNA matches it firmly. Part of the rows lack a size; the others show once, few, many or a class for expanded clones.

abundance: NA; j_gene: TRBJ1-1; v_gene: TRBV5-5; d_gene: NA; CDR3aa: CASSLVSGLNTEAFF; CDR3nt: TGTGCCAGCAGCTTGGTATCAGGGTTGAACACTGAAGCTTTCTTT
abundance: NA; j_gene: TRBJ2-2; v_gene: TRBV4-3; d_gene: TRBD2; CDR3aa: CASSHSGYTRGELFF; CDR3nt: TGCGCCAGCAGCCATAGCGGGTATACTAGGGGGGAGCTGTTTTTT
abundance: few; j_gene: TRBJ1-2; v_gene: TRBV14; d_gene: NA; CDR3aa: CASSQFPDYGYTF; CDR3nt: TGTGCCAGCAGCCAATTCCCGGACTATGGCTACACCTTC
abundance: NA; j_gene: TRBJ1-5; v_gene: TRBV6-5; d_gene: NA; CDR3aa: CASSRNSNQPQHF; CDR3nt: TGTGCCAGCAGCCGTAATAGCAATCAGCCCCAGCATTTT
abundance: NA; j_gene: TRBJ2-3; v_gene: TRBV5-1; d_gene: TRBD2; CDR3aa: CASSLTSGKGTDTQYF; CDR3nt: TGCGCCAGCAGCTTGACTAGCGGGAAGGGCACAGATACGCAGTATTTT
abundance: NA; j_gene: TRBJ2-1; v_gene: TRBV29-1; d_gene: TRBD2; CDR3aa: CSEGTSGSNEQFF; CDR3nt: TGCAGCGAGGGGACTAGCGGGAGTAATGAGCAGTTCTTC
abundance: NA; j_gene: TRBJ2-4; v_gene: TRBV10-1; d_gene: NA; CDR3aa: CASSEAYVAGNRKNIQYF; CDR3nt: TGCGCCAGCAGTGAGGCTTATGTGGCGGGTAATAGAAAAAACATTCAGTACTTC
abundance: NA; j_gene: TRBJ1-1; v_gene: TRBV11-2; d_gene: NA; CDR3aa: CASSPTADTEAFF; CDR3nt: TGTGCCAGCAGCCCTACTGCCGACACTGAAGCTTTCTTT
abundance: NA; j_gene: TRBJ1-1; v_gene: TRBV27; d_gene: NA; CDR3aa: CASTSRGGTEAFF; CDR3nt: TGTGCCAGCACTTCCCGGGGTGGCACTGAAGCTTTCTTT
abundance: NA; j_gene: TRBJ1-5; v_gene: TRBV5-6; d_gene: TRBD1; CDR3aa: CASSWGQGGDQPQHF; CDR3nt: TGTGCCAGCAGCTGGGGACAGGGAGGGGATCAGCCCCAGCATTTT
abundance: NA; j_gene: TRBJ2-3; v_gene: TRBV7-2; d_gene: TRBD2; CDR3aa: CASRPSGRGARDTQYF; CDR3nt: TGTGCCAGCAGGCCAAGCGGGAGGGGGGCCAGGGATACGCAGTATTTT
abundance: NA; j_gene: TRBJ2-1; v_gene: TRBV28; d_gene: TRBD2; CDR3aa: CASSLELAGGQFF; CDR3nt: TGTGCCAGCAGTTTAGAACTAGCGGGAGGACAGTTCTTC
abundance: NA; j_gene: TRBJ1-3; v_gene: TRBV5-5; d_gene: NA; CDR3aa: CASSSLVSSRDTIYF; CDR3nt: TGTGCCAGCAGCTCCCTCGTGAGCTCCCGGGACACCATATATTTT
abundance: NA; j_gene: TRBJ2-1; v_gene: TRBV28; d_gene: NA; CDR3aa: CASSFAGSFYNEQFF; CDR3nt: TGTGCCAGCAGTTTTGCCGGGAGCTTCTACAATGAGCAGTTCTTC